Each of the 27 T cell receptor beta chains below was sequenced from the same sample in a study of blood T cells in healthy people across ages. A sample-barcoded 5' primer and a J-beta primer mix were used in a second PCR of roughly 7 to 11 cycles. TCRdb processed the 5' RACE reads anew with MiXCR; each CDR3 protein has one entry. Of 980,000 or so distinct CDR3 sequences listed, 48% were seen once; the top ten hold around 15%. Sequencing was carried out using blood. These receptor sequences come from a man aged 25-45 years in good health.

The chain has TRBV6-4 and TRBJ2-6; TRBD1 agrees at 7 bases. V lost 6 bases and J lost 0; bases outside the gene matches: 8. CDR3 length: 17 amino acids. In germline, CDR1 is MRHNA, CDR2 SNTAGT. CDR3 sequence: CASRGRGQHSGANVLTF. CDR3 nucleotides: TGTGCCAGCAGAGGCCGGGGACAGCACTCTGGGGCCAACGTCCTGACTTTC.

V and J are TRBV12-3 or TRBV12-4 and TRBJ2-4, with 7 positions matching TRBD1. After removal of 6 bases from V and 8 bases from J, the junction contained 7 bases not matched to a gene. The CDR3 contains 13 residues. CDR3 amino acids: CASSARQGDIQYF. The CDR3 DNA reads as TGTGCCAGCAGCGCCCGACAGGGTGACATTCAGTACTTC.

This clonotype was seen only a few times. This chain joins TRBV29-1 and TRBJ1-2; no definite D call. The CDR3 length is 13 residues. The germline V and J ends were trimmed by 6 bases and 0 bases, with 11 bases remaining between them. Germline V lookup: CDR1 SQVTM, CDR2 ANQGSEA. CDR3 amino acids: CSVQQETNYGYTF. The DNA of the CDR3 is TGCAGCGTCCAGCAGGAAACTAACTATGGCTACACCTTC.

This clonotype showed up just once. The CDR3, as DNA: TGTGCCAGCAGGGCGGGACAGGGTTTCTACGAGCAGTACTTC. Translation gives CASRAGQGFYEQYF. The rearrangement uses TRBV7-2 and TRBJ2-7; 9 bases are shared with TRBD1. The germline V gene encodes CDR1 SGHTA and CDR2 FQGNSA. V lost 6 bases and J lost 3; bases outside the gene matches: 6. This CDR3 is 14 amino acids long. Supplemented by reference TRBV7-2 and TRBJ2-7, the full variable domain reads GAGVSQSPSNKVTEKGKDVELRCDPISGHTALYWYRQSLGQGLEFLIYFQGNSAPDKSGLPSDRFSAERTGGSVSTLTIQRTQQEDSAVYLCASRAGQGFYEQYFGPGTRLTVT.

The chain joins TRBV5-1 to TRBJ2-3; 12 positions agree with TRBD1. CDR1 SGHRS and CDR2 YFSETQ come from the germline V gene. The CDR3 totals 15 residues. V lost 4 bases and J lost 4; bases outside the gene matches: 4. The CDR3 nucleotides read TGCGCCAGCAGCCCTGGGACAGGGGGCGCAGATACGCAGTATTTT. This codes for CASSPGTGGADTQYF. Based on the CDR3 plus reference TRBV5-1 and TRBJ2-3, the full variable domain is KAGVTQTPRYLIKTRGQQVTLSCSPISGHRSVSWYQQTPGQGLQFLFEYFSETQRNKGNFPGRFSGRQFSNSRSEMNVSTLELGDSALYLCASSPGTGGADTQYFGPGTRLTVL.

This clonotype occurred a few times. The chain has TRBV7-3 and TRBJ2-3; D remains ambiguous. Germline CDR1 SGHTA, CDR2 FQGTGA. The CDR3 extends over 15 amino acids. V was cut by 5 bases and J by 2 bases, with 14 bases left in between. The CDR3 DNA reads as TGTGCCAGCAGCCGTCATTCCTTCAACACAGATACGCAGTATTTT. Its protein is CASSRHSFNTDTQYF. The variable domain in full, completed from reference TRBV7-3 and TRBJ2-3, reads GAGVSQTPSNKVTEKGKYVELRCDPISGHTALYWYRQSLGQGPEFLIYFQGTGAADDSGLPNDRFFAVRPEGSVSTLKIQRTERGDSAVYLCASSRHSFNTDTQYFGPGTRLTVL.

This clonotype was counted ten times or more. The J gene is TRBJ1-2, the V gene TRBV7-9; D ambiguous. This CDR3 is built from 14 residues. Germline-derived CDR1 and CDR2 are SEHNR and FQNEAQ (reference sequence). The ends were cut back, 5 bases at V and 4 bases at J, with 14 bases in the middle. CDR3 sequence (DNA): TGTGCCAGCAGCCCCGGCACAAGGTCCTATGGCTACACCTTC. Translation gives CASSPGTRSYGYTF.

CDR3 sequence (DNA): TGTGCCAGCACCCAAAGGGGGGCAACTAATGAAAAACTGTTTTTT. Amino acids: CASTQRGATNEKLFF. The chain recombines TRBV2 with TRBJ1-4; perhaps TRBD1 as D (6 bases). Trimming removed 7 bases at V and 0 bases at J, with 12 bases between. From germline, CDR1 is SNHLY and CDR2 FYNNEI. The CDR3 is 15 amino acids.

The CDR3 sequence is CAISESKGYGYTF. Here the CDR3 DNA reads TGTGCCATCAGTGAGTCGAAGGGGTATGGCTACACCTTC. The chain recombines TRBV10-3 with TRBJ1-2; the D gene is possibly TRBD1 (5 bases). V gave up 0 bases and J gave up 5 bases, with 7 bases separating them. Germline V lookup: CDR1 ENHRY, CDR2 SYGVKD. The CDR3 runs to 13 residues.

The chain uses TRBV6-6 and TRBJ2-5; D ambiguous. The V end lost 0 bases, the J end lost 11 bases, and 10 bases lay between the germline ends. The CDR3 covers 12 residues. Germline V gene sequence: CDR1 MNHNY, CDR2 SVGAGI (reference sequence). The chain's CDR3 is CASSYSLKEQYF. The CDR3 DNA is TGTGCCAGCAGTTACTCGTTGAAAGAGCAGTACTTC.

This rearrangement joins TRBV7-9 to TRBJ1-2, with a tentative D call TRBD1 (5 bases). This CDR3 spans 16 amino acids. Trimming cost V 5 bases and J 6 bases, with 22 bases left between them. CDR1 is SEHNR and CDR2 is FQNEAQ in the germline V gene (reference sequence). DNA for the CDR3: TGTGCCAGCAGCCAGATGGGGACCGACCCCAAGAATGGCTACACCTTC. Encoded protein: CASSQMGTDPKNGYTF.

The chain couples TRBV11-2 to TRBJ2-3; D is undetermined. Germline V gene lookup returns CDR1 SGHAT and CDR2 FQNNGV. This CDR3 is 15 amino acids long. The ends were cut back, 7 bases at V and 4 bases at J, with 18 bases in the middle. CDR3: CASTPSVGFSDTQYF. As DNA, the CDR3 is TGTGCCAGCACCCCGAGTGTGGGTTTCTCAGATACGCAGTATTTT.

J is TRBJ1-4 and V is TRBV7-8; TRBD1 agrees at 10 bases. Germline V gene data show CDR1 as SGHVS and CDR2 as FQNEAQ. V trimming: 5 bases; J trimming: 5 bases; junction bases outside the gene matches: 5. The CDR3 runs 15 residues. CDR3: CASSNPGQGNEKLFF. The CDR3 coding sequence is TGTGCCAGCAGCAATCCGGGACAGGGGAATGAAAAACTGTTTTTT.

The chain is built from TRBV6-2 or TRBV6-3 and TRBJ2-3; the D is unclear. In germline, CDR1 is MNHEY, CDR2 SVGEGT. This CDR3 is 13 amino acids long. V lost 5 bases, J lost 6 bases, and 12 bases lay in between. Written as DNA, the CDR3 is TGTGCCAGCAGTGACGGTTCTCGGGATACGCAGTATTTT. It encodes CASSDGSRDTQYF.

The chain links TRBV28 to TRBJ2-3; no clear D. The CDR3 contains 18 residues. Germline CDR1 and CDR2: MDHEN and SYDVKM. V shed 5 bases and J shed 0 bases, with 21 bases lying between them. The CDR3: CASSGSSFSSYSTDTQYF. The CDR3 bases are TGTGCCAGCAGTGGTTCTAGTTTCAGCTCGTATAGCACAGATACGCAGTATTTT. The full variable domain, completed using reference TRBV28 and TRBJ2-3, is DVKVTQSSRYLVKRTGEKVFLECVQDMDHENMFWYRQDPGLGLRLIYFSYDVKMKEKGDIPEGYSVSREKKERFSLILESASTNQTSMYLCASSGSSFSSYSTDTQYFGPGTRLTVL.

The chain links TRBV4-2 to TRBJ2-7; 9 positions match TRBD2. Germline-derived CDR1 and CDR2 are LGHNA and YNFKEQ. This CDR3 comprises 16 residues. V dropped 4 bases and J dropped 2; count of bases not matched to a gene: 9. The CDR3 loop reads CASSLSGLAGTYEQYF. The CDR3 DNA reads TGTGCCAGCAGCCTAAGTGGGCTAGCGGGGACCTACGAGCAGTACTTC.

The chain combines TRBV20-1 with TRBJ2-7, with 9 bases lining up with TRBD1. The trim removed 5 bases at V and 6 bases at J, leaving 5 bases unmatched. In germline, CDR1 is DFQATT, CDR2 SNEGSKA (reference sequence). This CDR3 has 12 residues. CDR3 in amino acids: CSAPGQGIEQYF. The CDR3 nucleotides read TGCAGTGCTCCGGGACAGGGAATCGAGCAGTACTTC.

The chain recombines TRBV20-1 with TRBJ1-2, with TRBD1 matching 7 bases. V shed 4 bases, J shed 6 bases, and the junction held 11 bases outside the gene matches. CDR1 and CDR2 from the germline V gene are DFQATT and SNEGSKA (reference sequence). The CDR3 loop spans 14 amino acids. The CDR3 bases are TGCAGTGCTACGTCGGGAGGGACAGACCATGGCTACACCTTC. Translating it yields CSATSGGTDHGYTF.

The chain is built from TRBV10-3 and TRBJ1-6; 10 bases agree with TRBD1. V gave up 6 bases and J gave up 8 bases; unmatched junction bases: 7. The CDR3 totals 15 residues. CDR1 is ENHRY, CDR2 SYGVKD, per germline. CDR3 sequence reads: CAIRATDRGDSPLHF. DNA for the CDR3: TGTGCCATCAGGGCTACGGACAGGGGGGATTCACCCCTCCACTTT.

The rearrangement joins TRBV12-3 or TRBV12-4 to TRBJ2-7; D gene ambiguous. The CDR3 length is 13 residues. V gave up 6 bases and J gave up 3 bases, with 12 bases separating them. CDR3 residues: CASSLRAIYEQYF. The CDR3 DNA reads as TGTGCCAGCAGCCTACGGGCTATCTACGAGCAGTACTTC.

This clonotype has just a few counts. V is TRBV6-1 and J is TRBJ1-2, with no clear D. Germline V gene data show CDR1 as MNHNS and CDR2 as SASEGT. Deletions cut 7 bases from V and 2 bases from J, with 14 bases between. CDR3 length: 14 amino acids. CDR3 sequence: CASMRKGTNYGYTF. CDR3 in DNA: TGTGCCAGCATGAGAAAGGGTACAAACTATGGCTACACCTTC.

This clonotype was picked up a small number of times. This rearrangement joins TRBV27 to TRBJ2-1, with TRBD2 matching over 10 bases. Germline CDR1 and CDR2: MNHEY and SMNVEV (reference sequence). With V trimmed by 7 bases and J by 7 bases, 10 bases remained unmatched. The CDR3 is made up of 15 amino acids. DNA for the CDR3: TGTGCCAGCACCTACGAGCGAGCGGGGGGGAATGAGCAGTTCTTC. Its protein product is CASTYERAGGNEQFF.

Concerning this clonotype: With a much larger clone just one base away, this may be a read error. This chain links TRBV6-2 or TRBV6-3 with TRBJ2-1; 7 bases are a match to TRBD1. The J call may be faulty, since TRBJ2-7 better matches the DNA end. There are 14 residues in the CDR3. From germline, CDR1 is MNHEY and CDR2 SVGEGT. CDR3 loop: CASSAWTGSYEQYF. Here the CDR3 DNA reads TGTGCCAGCAGTGCCTGGACAGGTAGCTACGAGCAGTACTTC.

The chain recombines TRBV6-1 with TRBJ2-1; D not certain. The germline gives CDR1 MNHNS, CDR2 SASEGT. V lost 10 bases and J 9 bases, leaving 19 bases between the germline ends. This CDR3 is 13 amino acids long. The CDR3: CANSLTPLPEQFF. As DNA, the CDR3 is TGTGCCAACAGCTTGACACCCCTCCCTGAGCAGTTCTTC.

This clonotype was observed many times. V and J are TRBV30 and TRBJ2-5; D is ambiguous. V was clipped by 1 base and J by 0 bases, with 6 bases between them. Germline V lookup: CDR1 GTSNPN, CDR2 SVGIG (reference sequence). The CDR3 loop spans 13 amino acids. This CDR3 is CAWSGGYQETQYF. The CDR3 region has the DNA TGTGCCTGGAGTGGCGGTTACCAAGAGACCCAGTACTTC.

This clonotype was detected only a few times. This chain connects TRBV29-1 to TRBJ2-4; the D gene is possibly TRBD1 (6 bases). Germline V gene sequence: CDR1 SQVTM, CDR2 ANQGSEA. The V gene lost 7 bases and the J gene lost 6 bases, with 13 bases spanning the gap. This CDR3 has 12 residues. CDR3 region: CSARQAGNIQYF. The DNA of the CDR3 is TGCAGCGCCCGACAGGCGGGAAACATTCAGTACTTC.

The chain combines TRBV10-3 with TRBJ2-1; TRBD2 matches 9 bases. There are 15 residues in the CDR3. The ends lost 8 bases at V and 6 bases at J; junction bases unmatched: 11. Germline values: CDR1 ENHRY, CDR2 SYGVKD. The CDR3 coding sequence is TGTGCCATCGTTGGGTCTAGCGGGGACCGCAATGAGCAGTTCTTC. It is translated as CAIVGSSGDRNEQFF.